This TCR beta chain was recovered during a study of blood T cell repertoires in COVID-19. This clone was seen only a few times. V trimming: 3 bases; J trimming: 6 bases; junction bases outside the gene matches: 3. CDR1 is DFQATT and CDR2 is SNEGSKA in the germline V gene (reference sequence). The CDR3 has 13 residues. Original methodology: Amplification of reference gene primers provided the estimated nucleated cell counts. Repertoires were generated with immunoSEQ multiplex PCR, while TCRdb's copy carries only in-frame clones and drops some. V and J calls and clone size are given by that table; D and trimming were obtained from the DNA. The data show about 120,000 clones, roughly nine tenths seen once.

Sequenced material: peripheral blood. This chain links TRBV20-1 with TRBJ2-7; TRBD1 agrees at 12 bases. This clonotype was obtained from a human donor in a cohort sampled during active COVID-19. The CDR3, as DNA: TGCAGTGCTAGTCGGGACAGGGGGCGCGAGCAGTACTTC. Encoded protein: CSASRDRGREQYF.